Each of the 2 T cell receptor beta chains below was sequenced from the same sample in a study of early T cells in non-severe SARS-CoV-2 infection. Via MiXCR, TCRdb re-called the 5' RACE reads, giving one row per CDR3 protein. The data show 45,000 to 60,000 distinct CDR3 sequences, around 10% seen once. The sequencing used whole blood, collected at baseline. Source of these receptors: an adult who was a healthcare worker with PCR-confirmed SARS-CoV-2 infection or an uninfected control (not recorded which).

A few counts support this clonotype. The chain joins TRBV7-6 to TRBJ1-5, with D possibly being TRBD1 (6 bases). V lost 5 bases, J lost 2 bases, and 25 bases lay in between. This CDR3 has 19 residues. Germline-derived CDR1 and CDR2 are SGHVS and FNYEAQ. The CDR3 here is CASSQSPDRPSWGNQPQHF. CDR3 in DNA: TGTGCCAGCAGCCAATCCCCGGACAGACCGAGCTGGGGCAATCAGCCCCAGCATTTT.

The CDR3 bases are TGTGCCAGCAGATATTCTGGAAACACCATATATTTT. It specifies CASRYSGNTIYF. The J gene is TRBJ1-3, the V gene TRBV2; D not resolved. Trimming left V 6 bases short and J 1 base short, with 4 bases between. Per germline, CDR1 SNHLY and CDR2 FYNNEI. This CDR3 is 12 amino acids long.